This TCR beta chain came from a study of blood T cell repertoires in COVID-19. Background on the study: The recovered donors of Cohort 3 showed two negative PCRs, clearance, or symptom resolution. The United States, Italy and Spain supplied acute and convalescent COVID-19 samples.

Participants reported their clinical history, and cohort assignment relied on those reports. This CDR3 comprises 15 residues. Germline V CDR1 and CDR2: SGHNT, YYREEE (reference sequence). V dropped 1 base and J dropped 0 bases, with 8 bases sitting between them. TCRdb keeps only in-frame clones here, not all; method: immunoSEQ multiplex PCR. The repertoire has over 130,000 clones, over 75% of them found once; the top ten carry 3% to 4.5%. This sequence was found in a man aged 45-65 years in a cohort exposed to, infected with or recovered from COVID-19 (not recorded which). Material for sequencing was PBMCs or T cells enriched from blood (not recorded which). This chain connects TRBV5-4 to TRBJ2-4, with D unresolved. The CDR3 here is CASSLKPLAKNIQYF. The CDR3 bases are TGTGCCAGCAGCTTGAAGCCCTTAGCCAAAAACATTCAGTACTTC.